Listed below are T cell receptor beta chains from one sample, sequenced in a study of blood T cells in healthy people across ages. TCRdb used MiXCR to reprocess the 5' RACE reads, holding one entry per CDR3 protein. The profile shows 920,000 or so distinct CDR3 sequences, 35% to 55% of them singletons. The sequenced sample consisted of blood. The receptors here all came from a woman aged 60 to 75 in good health. Each CDR3 is given with its conserved first and last residue. Each record gives: CDR3 protein, CDR3 DNA, J gene, D gene, V gene, CDR3 length. D genes are given only for firm matches.

CDR3aa: CASSEGQGVGELFF; CDR3nt: TGTGCCAGCAGTGAAGGACAGGGGGTCGGGGAGCTGTTTTTT; j_gene: TRBJ2-2; d_gene: TRBD1; v_gene: TRBV28; len: 14
CDR3aa: CASSLVSGTNYNEQYF; CDR3nt: TGCGCCAGCAGCTTGGTTAGCGGGACGAATTACAATGAGCAGTACTTC; j_gene: TRBJ2-5; d_gene: TRBD2; v_gene: TRBV5-1; len: 16
CDR3aa: CSASATSGPSTDTQYF; CDR3nt: TGCAGTGCTAGTGCGACTAGCGGCCCAAGCACAGATACGCAGTATTTT; j_gene: TRBJ2-3; d_gene: TRBD2; v_gene: TRBV20-1; len: 16
CDR3aa: CASRAGGLGYGYTF; CDR3nt: TGTGCCAGCAGGGCGGGGGGTCTCGGCTATGGCTACACCTTC; j_gene: TRBJ1-2; d_gene: -; v_gene: TRBV27; len: 14
CDR3aa: CSARGLADTYNEQFF; CDR3nt: TGCAGTGCAAGAGGTCTAGCGGATACCTACAATGAGCAGTTCTTC; j_gene: TRBJ2-1; d_gene: TRBD2; v_gene: TRBV20-1; len: 15
CDR3aa: CASSEQGEQETQYF; CDR3nt: TGTGCCAGCAGCGAACAGGGGGAGCAAGAGACCCAGTACTTC; j_gene: TRBJ2-5; d_gene: TRBD1; v_gene: TRBV5-4; len: 14
CDR3aa: CSVETGVLGPQHF; CDR3nt: TGCAGCGTTGAAACAGGGGTCCTAGGGCCCCAGCATTTT; j_gene: TRBJ1-5; d_gene: TRBD1; v_gene: TRBV29-1; len: 13
CDR3aa: CASSLAALGNTEAFF; CDR3nt: TGTGCCAGCAGCTTAGCGGCCCTTGGGAACACTGAAGCTTTCTTT; j_gene: TRBJ1-1; d_gene: -; v_gene: TRBV7-9; len: 15
CDR3aa: CATGRDEGGDPYEQYF; CDR3nt: TGTGCCACCGGCAGAGATGAAGGGGGCGATCCCTACGAGCAGTACTTC; j_gene: TRBJ2-7; d_gene: TRBD1; v_gene: TRBV15; len: 16
CDR3aa: CSAYRSGGGKLFF; CDR3nt: TGCAGTGCCTACAGGTCCGGTGGAGGGAAACTGTTTTTT; j_gene: TRBJ1-4; d_gene: -; v_gene: TRBV20-1; len: 13